One sample yielded the 26 T cell receptor beta chains listed below, sequenced in a study of blood T cell repertoires in COVID-19. This table comes from immunoSEQ multiplex PCR, and its TCRdb copy is limited to in-frame clones, with some not included. The sample contains roughly 32,000 clones, more than 85% of which appear only once. The sample consisted of peripheral blood. These receptors all come from a male donor with active COVID-19.

The chain couples TRBV6-5 to TRBJ1-1, with D tentatively TRBD1 (5 bases). The V and J ends lost 9 bases and 1 base respectively, with 12 bases between them. CDR1 is MNHEY, CDR2 SVGAGI, per germline. The CDR3 loop spans 13 amino acids. The DNA for the CDR3 is TGTGCCAGTCAGGGAAGACAGAACACTGAAGCTTTCTTT. Translation: CASQGRQNTEAFF.

This chain links TRBV27 with TRBJ2-5, with 8 bases matching TRBD1. With 2 bases clipped from V and 2 bases from J, the junction kept 4 bases outside the gene matches. The CDR3 consists of 15 residues. The V gene's germline CDR1 is MNHEY and CDR2 SMNVEV (reference sequence). CDR3 in DNA: TGTGCCAGCAGTTTAATCAGGGGGCGGCAAGAGACCCAGTACTTC. This sequence encodes CASSLIRGRQETQYF.

The gene calls are TRBV11-2 and TRBJ1-6; 7 bases align to TRBD1. The V gene's germline CDR1 is SGHAT and CDR2 FQNNGV. The CDR3 contains 15 residues. V was pared by 5 bases and J by 10 bases, with 11 bases of the junction left unmatched. In DNA, the CDR3 is TGTGCCAGCAGCCCGACGACAGGGTTGGGCTCACCCCTCCACTTT. This translates into CASSPTTGLGSPLHF.

The chain combines TRBV7-2 with TRBJ2-2; 14 bases line up with TRBD2. The length of the CDR3 is 18 residues. V trimming: 3 bases; J trimming: 3 bases; junction bases outside the gene matches: 6. The germline gives CDR1 SGHTA, CDR2 FQGNSA. The CDR3 nucleotides are TGTGCCAGCAGCTTTGGACTAGCGGGGGGTAGTCACACCGGGGAGCTGTTTTTT. As protein: CASSFGLAGGSHTGELFF.

The CDR3 DNA follows: TGTGCCAGTAGCACTGGGACAGCAGACTACGAGCAGTACTTC. This gives the protein CASSTGTADYEQYF. The chain combines TRBV19 with TRBJ2-7, with 7 nucleotides matching TRBD1. The CDR3 sequence is 14 residues long. Trimming at V came to 6 bases and at J to 3 bases, leaving 8 bases not matched to a gene. Germline CDR1 LNHDA, CDR2 SQIVND (reference sequence).

The chain links TRBV9 to TRBJ1-2; D is unresolved. The CDR3 totals 18 residues. Between the trimmed V and J ends, which lost 0 bases and 3 bases, there was a span of 21 bases. Germline V gene sequence: CDR1 SGDLS, CDR2 YYNGEE. The CDR3 here is CASSVGPGGGYVDYGYTF. The CDR3 region has the DNA TGTGCCAGCAGCGTAGGACCCGGCGGAGGGTACGTGGACTATGGCTACACCTTC.

This chain connects TRBV5-1 to TRBJ1-5; 8 bases map to TRBD1. The CDR3 length is 15 residues. V lost 2 bases, J lost 6 bases, and 7 bases stayed unmatched. Germline CDR1 SGHRS, CDR2 YFSETQ. The CDR3 is CASSLGQGLGQPQHF. The DNA for the CDR3 is TGCGCCAGCAGCTTAGGACAGGGCCTCGGTCAGCCCCAGCATTTT.

CDR3 loop: CASSLRPGQGNSPLHF. CDR3 DNA: TGCGCCAGCAGCTTACGACCGGGACAGGGCAATTCACCCCTCCACTTT. The chain carries TRBV5-1 and TRBJ1-6, with 9 bases identical to TRBD1. Germline assignment: CDR1 SGHRS and CDR2 YFSETQ. There are 16 residues in the CDR3. The trim removed 2 bases at V and 7 bases at J, leaving 7 bases unmatched.

The V call is TRBV7-9, the J call TRBJ1-2, with a weak D call TRBD1 (6 bases). Between the trimmed V and J ends, which lost 1 base and 5 bases, there was a span of 14 bases. The germline V gene encodes CDR1 SEHNR and CDR2 FQNEAQ (reference sequence). The CDR3 has 15 amino acids. The CDR3 DNA sequence: TGTGCCAGCAGCTTAGGAGGCACAGGGAATTATGGCTACACCTTC. Its protein is CASSLGGTGNYGYTF.

In DNA form, the CDR3 reads TGTGCCAGCAGCCAGAGCCTCGGGAATCAGCCCCAGCATTTT. This codes for CASSQSLGNQPQHF. V gene TRBV7-9 combines with J gene TRBJ1-5; D is unclear. CDR3 length equals 14 residues. Trimming removed 5 bases at V and 4 bases at J, with 12 bases between. Germline V gene sequence: CDR1 SEHNR, CDR2 FQNEAQ (reference sequence).

The chain links TRBV6-5 to TRBJ1-5; the match to TRBD1 covers 8 bases. The CDR3 loop spans 14 amino acids. CDR1 is MNHEY, CDR2 SVGAGI, per germline. With 4 bases clipped from V and 7 bases from J, the junction kept 6 bases outside the gene matches. The CDR3 region has the DNA TGTGCCAGCAGTTCGACAGGGGCTAAACAGCCCCAGCATTTT. This codes for CASSSTGAKQPQHF.

This sequence joins TRBV7-7 and TRBJ2-1; 8 bases are shared with TRBD1. Germline CDR1 is SSHAT and CDR2 is FNYEAQ (reference sequence). The CDR3 extends over 18 amino acids. J gave up 5 bases and V 5 bases, and 17 bases lay outside the gene matches. The CDR3 DNA follows: TGTGCCAGCAGCAGGAGGACAGGGCCCTTAAACAAAGACAATGAGCAGTTCTTC. This codes for CASSRRTGPLNKDNEQFF.

This chain uses TRBV5-6 with TRBJ2-3, with 7 bases lining up with TRBD2. The J segment lost 3 bases and the V segment lost 4 bases, leaving 14 bases of the junction unmatched. Germline V gives CDR1 SGHDT, CDR2 YYEEEE. The CDR3 runs 17 residues. The CDR3, as DNA: TGTGCCAGCAGCCATCCGACGGGACTAACGGGAACAGATACGCAGTATTTT. This encodes CASSHPTGLTGTDTQYF.

The rearrangement uses TRBV5-1 and TRBJ2-7, with 9 bases fitting TRBD1. Per germline, CDR1 SGHRS and CDR2 YFSETQ. The CDR3 runs to 14 residues. The trim removed 5 bases at V and 3 bases at J, leaving 6 bases unmatched. DNA of the CDR3: TGCGCCAGCAGTTCGGGGGGACAGGGCTACGAGCAGTACTTC. Its protein is CASSSGGQGYEQYF.

The CDR3 protein is CASSPGWTGVGSPLHF. In nucleotides, the CDR3 is TGTGCCAGCAGTCCAGGCTGGACGGGGGTAGGATCACCCCTCCACTTT. The rearrangement joins TRBV14 to TRBJ1-6; D may be TRBD1 (5 bases). Germline CDR1 SGHDN, CDR2 FVKESK. V was cut by 6 bases and J by 10 bases, with 22 bases left in between. There are 16 residues in the CDR3. Based on the CDR3 plus reference TRBV14 and TRBJ1-6, the full variable domain is EAGVTQFPSHSVIEKGQTVTLRCDPISGHDNLYWYRRVMGKEIKFLLHFVKESKQDESGMPNNRFLAERTGGTYSTLKVQPAELEDSGVYFCASSPGWTGVGSPLHFGNGTRLTVT.

The rearrangement joins TRBV7-8 to TRBJ2-4; tentative D call: TRBD1 (9 bases). The V and J ends lost 4 bases and 7 bases respectively, with 17 bases between them. The CDR3 totals 15 residues. Germline CDR1 reads SGHVS; CDR2 reads FQNEAQ. The CDR3 DNA reads as TGTGCCAGCAGCTGGGGACAGGGCGGGGGGAACATTCAGTACTTC. This translates into CASSWGQGGGNIQYF.

V usage is TRBV7-2 and J usage is TRBJ2-5, with TRBD1 matching 7 bases. The trim removed 5 bases at V and 5 bases at J, leaving 11 bases unmatched. This CDR3 is 15 amino acids long. Germline values: CDR1 SGHTA, CDR2 FQGNSA. The CDR3 DNA is TGTGCCAGCAGCCTTCCGACAGGGCAGCGCGAGACCCAGTACTTC. Protein: CASSLPTGQRETQYF.

The chain combines TRBV7-8 with TRBJ2-6; D possibly corresponds to TRBD1 (6 bases). The germline CDR1 and CDR2 sequences are SGHVS and FQNEAQ. Trimming pared 5 bases from V and 1 base from J, leaving 9 bases between. The CDR3 runs to 15 residues. The CDR3 protein is CASSRGTSGANVLTF. The CDR3 DNA reads TGTGCCAGCAGCCGAGGGACATCTGGGGCCAACGTCCTGACTTTC.

This sequence joins TRBV10-3 and TRBJ1-1; TRBD1 agrees at 7 bases. The CDR3 totals 15 residues. The V segment lost 6 bases and the J segment 1 base; nucleotides outside the gene matches: 8. CDR1 and CDR2 from the germline V gene are ENHRY and SYGVKD. The CDR3 region has the DNA TGTGCCATCAGGGAAGGGGGCGAATGGAACACTGAAGCTTTCTTT. This codes for CAIREGGEWNTEAFF.

CDR3 region: CASSSRGGYEQYF. The CDR3, as DNA: TGTGCCAGCAGCTCCAGGGGCGGGTACGAGCAGTACTTC. The chain recombines TRBV5-4 with TRBJ2-7; D is possibly TRBD1 (6 bases). This CDR3 contains 13 residues. Germline CDR1 and CDR2: SGHNT and YYREEE (reference sequence). Trimming took off 3 bases at V and 4 bases at J, with 11 bases between the two ends. The variable domain in full, completed from reference TRBV5-4 and TRBJ2-7, reads ETGVTQSPTHLIKTRGQQVTLRCSSQSGHNTVSWYQQALGQGPQFIFQYYREEENGRGNFPPRFSGLQFPNYSSELNVNALELDDSALYLCASSSRGGYEQYFGPGTRLTVT.

V is TRBV24-1 and J is TRBJ2-4; D call uncertain. CDR3 length equals 14 residues. Germline V gene data show CDR1 as KGHDR and CDR2 as SFDVKD. The V end was cut by 4 bases, the J end by 6 bases, with 12 bases between. The CDR3 is CATSEQKPVNIQYF. For the CDR3, the DNA is TGTGCCACCAGTGAACAGAAGCCAGTAAACATTCAGTACTTC.

This sequence joins TRBV7-2 and TRBJ1-1; TRBD1 might be the D (6 bases). V was pared by 4 bases and J by 6 bases, with 15 bases between. This CDR3 has 14 residues. The germline gives CDR1 SGHTA, CDR2 FQGNSA. The CDR3 loop is CASSSYDRWAEAFF. The CDR3 nucleotides are TGTGCCAGCAGCTCCTACGACAGGTGGGCTGAAGCTTTCTTT.

CDR3 sequence reads: CASSSTAWGGYNEQFF. The CDR3 region has the DNA TGTGCCAGCAGCTCCACGGCATGGGGGGGCTACAATGAGCAGTTCTTC. The chain links TRBV13 to TRBJ2-1, with TRBD2 identical over 7 bases. The CDR3 loop spans 16 amino acids. Germline V gene data show CDR1 as PRHDT and CDR2 as FYEKMQ (reference sequence). J was trimmed by 3 bases and V by 4 bases; bases with no gene match: 9.

V usage is TRBV25-1 and J usage is TRBJ1-5; a weak D match, TRBD1 (6 bases). The germline V gene encodes CDR1 MGHDK and CDR2 SYGVNS. The CDR3 extends over 13 amino acids. Trimming took off 4 bases at V and 7 bases at J, with 11 bases between the two ends. The CDR3, as DNA: TGTGCCAGCAGTGGGGGGCTGGGGCAGCCCCAGCATTTT. Protein sequence: CASSGGLGQPQHF.

V is TRBV5-4 and J is TRBJ2-5, with 10 bases that match TRBD2. The CDR3 runs to 15 residues. Germline lookup yields CDR1 SGHNT and CDR2 YYREEE (reference sequence). J lost 3 bases, V lost 4 bases, and 6 bases had no gene match. The CDR3 DNA reads TGTGCCAGCAGCCCCGGAGGACTAGCGGAAGAGACCCAGTACTTC. Its translation is CASSPGGLAEETQYF.

The V and J genes are TRBV4-1 and TRBJ2-1; 11 nucleotides match TRBD2. Losses at the gene ends were 0 bases for V and 0 bases for J; bases not matched to a gene: 10. Germline CDR1 and CDR2: MGHRA and YSYEKL. There are 20 residues in the CDR3. CDR3 residues: CASSQDSGGASLGSYNEQFF. The CDR3 DNA is TGCGCCAGCAGCCAAGATAGCGGGGGGGCTTCTCTTGGCTCCTACAATGAGCAGTTCTTC.